This T cell receptor (beta chain) was found in a study of blood T cell repertoires in COVID-19. Methods used by the authors: Researchers report that nucleated cell counts were estimated from reference gene primer amplification. Assay used: immunoSEQ multiplex PCR; TCRdb lists only in-frame clones, some missing. The DNA was the basis for D and trimming; V, J and clone size are from that table. Of about 280,000 clones listed, 85% were seen once; the top ten hold 2% to 3%. CDR3 length: 11 amino acids. The V and J ends lost 0 bases and 11 bases respectively, with 5 bases between them. Germline V gene lookup returns CDR1 GTSNPN and CDR2 SVGIG (reference sequence).

V and J are TRBV30 and TRBJ2-6; D call uncertain. Sequenced input: PBMCs or T cells enriched from blood (not recorded which). The clonotype originates from a woman in her forties or fifties who had recovered from COVID-19. CDR3 sequence: CAWSVFDVLTF. The CDR3 bases are TGTGCCTGGAGTGTATTCGACGTCCTGACTTTC.